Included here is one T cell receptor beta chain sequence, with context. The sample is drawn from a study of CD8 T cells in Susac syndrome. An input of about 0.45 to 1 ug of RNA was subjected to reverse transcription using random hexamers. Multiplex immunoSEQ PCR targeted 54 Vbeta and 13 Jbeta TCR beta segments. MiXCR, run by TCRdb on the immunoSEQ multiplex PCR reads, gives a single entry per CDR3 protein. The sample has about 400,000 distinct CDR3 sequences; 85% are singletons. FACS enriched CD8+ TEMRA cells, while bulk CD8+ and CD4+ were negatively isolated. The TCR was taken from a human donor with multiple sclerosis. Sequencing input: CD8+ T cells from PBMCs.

CDR3 bases: TGCGCCAGCAGCCAGCATAGCTTATCTGGGGCCAACGTCCTGACTTTC. Translating gives CASSQHSLSGANVLTF. J is TRBJ2-6 and V is TRBV4-1, with D unresolved. Germline CDR1 is MGHRA and CDR2 is YSYEKL. The ends were cut back, 3 bases at V and 1 base at J, with 10 bases in the middle. The CDR3 spans 16 residues.